This passage covers 11 T cell receptor beta chains from one sample sequenced in a study of somatic mutations in cytotoxic T cells in rheumatoid arthritis. Sequencing used immunoSEQ multiplex PCR; TCRdb keeps in-frame clones, though not all of them. Counted here are about 17,000 clones, roughly 79% occurring once; the ten biggest clones make up roughly a fifth. The sample taken for sequencing was CD8+ T cells sorted from blood. All receptors derive from an adult with rheumatoid arthritis.

The V gene is TRBV11-2, the J gene TRBJ2-7; TRBD2 is a possible D gene (5 bases). The V gene's germline CDR1 is SGHAT and CDR2 FQNNGV. V lost 3 bases and J lost 0, with 9 bases in between. The CDR3 is 14 residues long. CDR3 nucleotides: TGTGCCAGCAGCTTTCAGCGGTACTCCTACGAGCAGTACTTC. Amino acid sequence: CASSFQRYSYEQYF.

The gene calls are TRBV10-3 and TRBJ2-2; 10 bases are shared with TRBD2. Germline loops: CDR1 ENHRY, CDR2 SYGVKD. The CDR3 is 15 residues long. Germline trimming cut 6 bases from V and 6 bases from J; bases unmatched to any gene: 7. The DNA for the CDR3 is TGTGCCATCAGCGACCTAGCGGGAGAGTCCGGGGAGCTGTTTTTT. Translating gives CAISDLAGESGELFF.

This rearrangement joins TRBV4-1 to TRBJ2-1; the D is unclear. V was shortened by 4 bases and J by 5 bases, with 6 bases between the two germline ends. The CDR3 sequence is 12 residues long. CDR1 is MGHRA and CDR2 is YSYEKL in the germline V gene. The CDR3 sequence is CASSLHNNEQFF. Here the CDR3 DNA reads TGCGCCAGCAGCCTTCATAACAATGAGCAGTTCTTC.

This chain links TRBV19 with TRBJ2-1, with 10 bases identical to TRBD2. This CDR3 is 20 amino acids long. The germline CDR1 and CDR2 sequences are LNHDA and SQIVND (reference sequence). V shed 1 base, J shed 3 bases, and the junction held 15 bases outside the gene matches. DNA for the CDR3: TGTGCCAGTAGTATAGTACGAAGGGAAGTAGCGGGAGGTTTCTACAATGAGCAGTTCTTC. Amino acid sequence: CASSIVRREVAGGFYNEQFF.

The V gene is TRBV19, the J gene TRBJ1-1; D gene ambiguous. Trimming pared 2 bases from V and 1 base from J, leaving 5 bases between. Germline CDR1 reads LNHDA; CDR2 reads SQIVND (reference sequence). This CDR3 region has 13 residues. CDR3 sequence: CASSIMGNTEAFF. The CDR3 DNA follows: TGTGCCAGTAGTATAATGGGGAACACTGAAGCTTTCTTT.

This chain connects TRBV6-5 to TRBJ1-2, with unresolved D. Deletions cut 4 bases from V and 0 bases from J, with 15 bases between. The CDR3 sequence is 16 residues long. Germline loops: CDR1 MNHEY, CDR2 SVGAGI. The CDR3 is CASSLAFLRANYGYTF. CDR3 DNA sequence: TGTGCCAGCAGTTTGGCCTTCCTTCGGGCTAACTATGGCTACACCTTC.

Note on this clone: At one end, the junction sequence differs from germline, possibly due to a read error. This chain links TRBV11-1 with TRBJ2-3; no firm D call. The CDR3 has 16 amino acids. Germline V gene sequence: CDR1 SGHAT, CDR2 FQDESV (reference sequence). CDR3 loop: CASSSPPWDSTDAQYF. DNA of the CDR3: TGTGCCAGCAGCTCTCCCCCATGGGATAGCACAGATGCGCAGTATTTT.

This chain uses TRBV6-5 with TRBJ2-7; 14 nucleotides line up with TRBD2. The CDR3 length is 14 residues. J was trimmed by 9 bases and V by 5 bases; bases with no gene match: 6. Germline-derived CDR1 and CDR2 are MNHEY and SVGAGI. CDR3 sequence (DNA): TGTGCCAGCAGTGACGGGACTAGCGGGGGCGGGCAGTACTTC. Translated, it gives CASSDGTSGGGQYF.

For this clone: The same CDR3 is also encoded by other DNA sequences in this sample. V gene TRBV29-1 combines with J gene TRBJ2-2, with a weak D call TRBD2 (6 bases). Germline CDR1 and CDR2: SQVTM and ANQGSEA. Trimming cost V 2 bases and J 8 bases, with 12 bases left between them. The CDR3 has 13 amino acids. The CDR3, as DNA: TGCAGCGTTGAAATCGGGGGTGTTGGGGAGCTGTTTTTT. The encoded protein is CSVEIGGVGELFF.

The chain combines TRBV7-2 with TRBJ2-7, with unresolved D. The germline V and J ends were trimmed by 4 bases and 5 bases, with 18 bases remaining between them. Looked up from germline, CDR1 is SGHTA and CDR2 is FQGNSA. The CDR3 spans 15 residues. In DNA, the CDR3 is TGTGCCAGCAGCTCCTGGACGTCCGGCCTGGACGAGCAGTACTTC. Its translation: CASSSWTSGLDEQYF. Complete variable domain (other parts from reference TRBV7-2 and TRBJ2-7): GAGVSQSPSNKVTEKGKDVELRCDPISGHTALYWYRQSLGQGLEFLIYFQGNSAPDKSGLPSDRFSAERTGGSVSTLTIQRTQQEDSAVYLCASSSWTSGLDEQYFGPGTRLTVT.

The rearrangement links TRBV2 to TRBJ2-1; D might be TRBD2 (5 bases). Germline lookup yields CDR1 SNHLY and CDR2 FYNNEI. Trimming cost V 9 bases and J 5 bases, with 11 bases left between them. The CDR3 runs to 12 residues. The chain's CDR3 is CASLGLDNEQFF. Here the CDR3 DNA reads TGTGCCAGTCTCGGACTGGACAATGAGCAGTTCTTC.